This TCR beta chain was sequenced for a study of cytomegalovirus exposure and HLA in healthy donors. This CDR3 is 17 amino acids long. CDR1 is SEHNR, CDR2 FQNEAQ, per germline (reference sequence). The PCR ran on 60 Vbeta and 13 Jbeta primers. Method: immunoSEQ multiplex PCR; TCRdb's copy keeps in-frame clones and lacks some. The data show some 130,000 clones, over 60% seen once. Remarks on this clone: At one of its ends the junction is not consistent with the germline gene, which may arise from a read error.

The gene calls are TRBV7-9 and TRBJ1-1; TRBD1 agrees at 7 bases. The sequence derives from a male donor in good health and CMV-seropositive. The sample consisted of PBMCs. The CDR3 DNA reads as TGTTCCAGCAGCTACGGGACAGACCTTTATTTGAACACTGAAGCTTTCTTT. This gives the protein CSSSYGTDLYLNTEAFF.